Listed below are T cell receptor beta chains from one sample, sequenced in a study of CD8 T cells in Susac syndrome. Each CDR3 protein is one row after TCRdb ran MiXCR on the immunoSEQ multiplex PCR reads. The table records under 550,000 distinct CDR3 sequences, around 83% of them present only once. Sequenced input: CD8+ T cells from PBMCs. The receptors stem from a human donor with multiple sclerosis. Both conserved end residues are part of each CDR3. The D gene is left open where the match is weak. Size is omitted from some rows. Given values are once, few, many or a class for expanded clones.

j_call	d_call	v_call	clone_size	cdr3_nt	cdr3_aa
TRBJ1-2	NA	TRBV5-6	NA	TGTGCCAGCAGCTCCTGGATCCCTACAGTTAACTATGGCTACACCTTC	CASSSWIPTVNYGYTF
TRBJ2-1	NA	TRBV12-2	NA	TGTGCAAGTCGCCCCCTGGACTGTTACCACAATGAGCAGTTCTTC	CASRPLDCYHNEQFF
TRBJ2-7	NA	TRBV5-1	NA	TGCGCCAGCACCCAGGCAGGGATGAACTCCTACGAGCAGTACTTC	CASTQAGMNSYEQYF
TRBJ2-1	NA	TRBV6-1	NA	TGTGCCAGCAGTGATTGGTATGAGCAGTTCTTC	CASSDWYEQFF
TRBJ2-1	NA	TRBV19	NA	TGTGCCAGTAGTTTTGATAGCTCCTACAATGAGCAGTTCTTC	CASSFDSSYNEQFF
TRBJ2-7	NA	TRBV28	NA	TGTGCCAGCAGTGTCCGCCCCGGGGACGGACACGAGCAGTACTTC	CASSVRPGDGHEQYF
TRBJ2-2	TRBD2	TRBV28	once	TGTGCCAGCAGCATACCCCCACCCAGGGCTAGCGGGAGGTGGACCGGGGAGCTGTTTTTT	CASSIPPPRASGRWTGELFF
TRBJ1-2	NA	TRBV29-1	few	TGCAGCGTTGGGGCAGATTCTAACTATGGCTACACCTTC	CSVGADSNYGYTF
TRBJ1-1	NA	TRBV7-9	NA	TGTGCCAGCAGCTTTGGGAAATCTGAAGCTTTCTTT	CASSFGKSEAFF
TRBJ2-5	NA	TRBV11-2	NA	TGTGCCAGCAGCTCGAGGGTCGACACCCAGTACTTC	CASSSRVDTQYF
TRBJ2-1	TRBD1	TRBV6-5	NA	TGTGCCAGCAGTTACCCTATTGGACAGGGAGTCTATGAGCAGTTCTTC	CASSYPIGQGVYEQFF
TRBJ2-1	TRBD1	TRBV28	NA	TGTGCCAGCAGTTTTCGGGACAGGCCATACAATGAGCAGTTCTTC	CASSFRDRPYNEQFF
TRBJ2-1	NA	TRBV9	NA	TGTGCCAGCAGCGTAGACGAGTTATACTTGTACAATGAGCAGTTCTTC	CASSVDELYLYNEQFF
TRBJ2-2	TRBD2	TRBV12-3/TRBV12-4	once	TGTGCCAGTGGGATTGGGCTAGCGGGAAACACCGGGGAGCTGTTTTTT	CASGIGLAGNTGELFF
TRBJ2-7	TRBD2	TRBV7-9	NA	TGTGCCAGCAGCTCTGAAGCGGGGAACTCCTACGAGCAGTACTTC	CASSSEAGNSYEQYF
TRBJ2-1	NA	TRBV5-1	few	TGCGCCAGCTCGATTGATGGGACGGCAGAGTTCTTC	CASSIDGTAEFF
TRBJ1-6	NA	TRBV11-2	NA	TGTGCCAGCAGCTTAGATCGAACAGCCTATTCACCCCTCCACTTT	CASSLDRTAYSPLHF
TRBJ2-7	TRBD1	TRBV3-1	NA	TGTGCCAGCAGCCAAGACAGGACAGGGACCTTCTACGAGCAGTACTTC	CASSQDRTGTFYEQYF
TRBJ2-1	TRBD2	TRBV27	NA	TGTGCCAGCAGTTCCCTAGCGGGAGAGTCCTTAAATGAGCAGTTCTTC	CASSSLAGESLNEQFF
TRBJ1-5	NA	TRBV2	once	TGTGCCAGCAGTGAGTATGAGGAGGGGAGCAATCAGCCCCAGCATTTT	CASSEYEEGSNQPQHF
TRBJ2-5	TRBD2	TRBV27	NA	TGTGCCAGCAGTTCAGGACTAGCGGCTGCGGCCCAGTACTTC	CASSSGLAAAAQYF
TRBJ2-3	NA	TRBV29-1	NA	TGCAGCGTTGAAGGGTTAATATCCACAGATACGCAGTATTTT	CSVEGLISTDTQYF
TRBJ1-5	NA	TRBV20-1	NA	TGCAGTGCTAGTCGAGGGCAGAGGAGCAATCAGCCCCAGCATTTT	CSASRGQRSNQPQHF
TRBJ2-7	TRBD2	TRBV5-1	once	TGCGCCAGCAGCTTGAAGACTAGCGGCTGGGACGAGCAGTACTTC	CASSLKTSGWDEQYF
TRBJ1-1	NA	TRBV4-1	few	TGCGCCAGCAGCCAAGATGCCCAGGGGAACACTGAAGCTTTCTTT	CASSQDAQGNTEAFF
TRBJ1-2	TRBD1	TRBV6-1	NA	TGTGCCAGCAGTGGCCTCCGGGACAGGCGTTCTAACTATGGCTACACCTTC	CASSGLRDRRSNYGYTF
TRBJ2-1	NA	TRBV11-2	NA	TGTGCCAGCAGCACTTACGGGGCCGAGGACTCCTACAATGAGCAGTTCTTC	CASSTYGAEDSYNEQFF
TRBJ1-5	TRBD1	TRBV19	NA	TGTGCCAGTAGTACCGACCGGGACAGGGAGATCTTGGTCGATCAGCCCCAGCATTTT	CASSTDRDREILVDQPQHF
TRBJ1-2	NA	TRBV9	NA	TGTGCCAGCAGCGTACTGCTAGCTAACTATGGCTACACCTTC	CASSVLLANYGYTF
TRBJ2-1	NA	TRBV14	NA	TGTGCCAGCAGCCATTTGGGGAACAATGAGCAGTTCTTC	CASSHLGNNEQFF
TRBJ2-1	NA	TRBV12-3/TRBV12-4	NA	TGTGCCAGCAACTTCGCGGGTGAGCAGTTCTTC	CASNFAGEQFF
TRBJ1-2	NA	TRBV5-1	NA	TGCGCCAGCAGCCCTATGGGAGGGGAGGTTGGCTACACCTTC	CASSPMGGEVGYTF
TRBJ1-3	NA	TRBV4-1	once	TGCGCCAGCAATGACCTTGGAAACACCATATATTTT	CASNDLGNTIYF
TRBJ2-7	TRBD1	TRBV5-1	NA	TGCGCCAGCAGCGAGGTATCTCTGGGACAGCCTTACGAGCAGTACTTC	CASSEVSLGQPYEQYF
TRBJ1-2	TRBD1	TRBV5-6	NA	TGTGCCGGCAGCTTGGGACAGGGGGCAGGCTATGGCTACACCTTC	CAGSLGQGAGYGYTF
TRBJ1-1	TRBD1	TRBV6-5	NA	TGTGCCAGCAGGGAGGGACAGGGGACCACTGAAGCTTTCTTT	CASREGQGTTEAFF
TRBJ2-3	TRBD2	TRBV3-1	NA	TGTGCCAGCAGCCACGAGACCATTTGGACGGCGACTAGCGGGAGGGTGAGCACAGATACGCAGTATTTT	CASSHETIWTATSGRVSTDTQYF
TRBJ1-2	NA	TRBV27	NA	TGTGCCAGCAGTTCGTTCATGACAGATGGCTACACCTTC	CASSSFMTDGYTF
TRBJ2-1	TRBD2	TRBV4-1	once	TGCGCCAGCAGCCCCCCCCGAGGGCCTAGCGGGAGCCATGAGCAGTTCTTC	CASSPPRGPSGSHEQFF
TRBJ1-1	TRBD1	TRBV27	NA	TGTGCCAGCAGTTTAACGGGACAGGGGGCGCAAGTAAAAGCTTTCTTT	CASSLTGQGAQVKAFF
TRBJ2-3	NA	TRBV28	NA	TGTGCCAGCAGTTTACGAGGAGCGATCCCAGATACGCAGTATTTT	CASSLRGAIPDTQYF
TRBJ2-7	TRBD2	TRBV3-1	NA	TGTGCCAGCAGCCAAGATACGAGGCGGGAGGAGAGTCTTCCCGAGCAGTACTTC	CASSQDTRREESLPEQYF
TRBJ2-1	NA	TRBV9	NA	TGTGCCAGCAGCTACGAGGGGTCGACGTACAATGAGCAGTTCTTC	CASSYEGSTYNEQFF
TRBJ2-7	NA	TRBV19	NA	TGTGCCAGTACCTCGTCTGGCGGCACCTACGAGCAGTACTTC	CASTSSGGTYEQYF
TRBJ1-1	NA	TRBV19	NA	TGTGCCAGTAGTATCACGGCGGGGGGCACTGAAGCTTTCTTT	CASSITAGGTEAFF
TRBJ2-7	NA	TRBV7-6	few	TGTGCCAGCAGCTTAGCGCGTCCCCCAAAGTCATACGAGCAGTACTTC	CASSLARPPKSYEQYF
TRBJ1-2	NA	TRBV12-3/TRBV12-4	NA	TGTGCCAGCAGCTTGCCTCGGGACGGTAACTATGGCTACACCTTC	CASSLPRDGNYGYTF
TRBJ2-7	NA	TRBV27	NA	TGTGCCAGCAGTCCTACAGGGGGGGGGTACGAGCAGTACTTC	CASSPTGGGYEQYF
TRBJ2-3	NA	TRBV9	NA	TGTGCCAGCAGCGTTACGGCAGAACCGGTTAGCACAGATACGCAGTATTTT	CASSVTAEPVSTDTQYF
TRBJ2-5	NA	TRBV5-1	NA	TGCGCCAGCAGCCGTCGACATCCTGCTCCGGAGACCCAGTACTTC	CASSRRHPAPETQYF
TRBJ2-7	NA	TRBV7-9	NA	TGTGCCAGCAGCTCTGGGGCAGCCGAGCAGTACTTC	CASSSGAAEQYF
TRBJ1-1	NA	TRBV5-4	NA	TGTGCCAGCAGCTTGGACTCTCTAGGGGGCACTGAAGCTTTCTTT	CASSLDSLGGTEAFF
TRBJ2-5	NA	TRBV6-5	NA	TGTGCCAGCAGTCCCGATATCGAAGCGGAGACCCAGTACTTC	CASSPDIEAETQYF
TRBJ2-7	TRBD1	TRBV6-1	NA	TGTGCCAGCAGCCTTTATTCGCCTGGGACAGCTCTAGTAGGGGGTGAGCAGTACTTC	CASSLYSPGTALVGGEQYF
TRBJ1-5	NA	TRBV7-2	NA	TGTGCCAGCAGCTCAGGAGCATATAGCAATCAGCCCCAGCATTTT	CASSSGAYSNQPQHF